Sequencing of this T cell receptor (beta chain) was carried out in a study of blood T cell repertoires in COVID-19. Study-level background: From T cells, B-cell-depleted T cells, or PBMCs came the material, which was cDNA or gDNA.

Germline CDR1 is KGHSH and CDR2 is LQKENI. The junction had 7 bases not matched to a gene; V was cut back by 0 bases and J by 7 bases. This CDR3 comprises 17 residues. Here immunoSEQ multiplex PCR was the method, and the copy in TCRdb shows in-frame clones only, minus some. Found here are 390,000 or so clones, around 87% of them singletons; the top ten hold less than 11%. The rearrangement joins TRBV18 to TRBJ1-4; 11 positions agree with TRBD1. This TCR derives from a young woman with COVID-19, enrolled during active disease. The sample consisted of peripheral blood. The CDR3 protein is CASSPPGQGARGEKLFF. As DNA, the CDR3 is TGTGCCAGCTCACCACCCGGACAGGGGGCGCGGGGTGAAAAACTGTTTTTT.